The 6 T cell receptor beta chains below all came from one sample that was sequenced in a study of blood T cell repertoires in COVID-19. Libraries were prepared by immunoSEQ multiplex PCR; TCRdb keeps only in-frame clonotypes and omits some of them. This sample has hundreds of thousands of clones, with about 88% found just once. The source material was PBMCs or T cells enriched from blood (not recorded which). The receptors come from a young woman who had been exposed to COVID-19.

The rearrangement uses TRBV28 and TRBJ2-1; D remains unclear. The CDR3 length is 12 residues. V gave up 1 base and J gave up 10 bases, with 8 bases separating them. The V gene's germline CDR1 is MDHEN and CDR2 SYDVKM. The CDR3 here is CASSLLGTEQFF. CDR3 bases: TGTGCCAGCAGTTTATTGGGCACAGAGCAGTTCTTC.

The table lists this clone with many counts. The V gene is TRBV7-9, the J gene TRBJ1-6, with unresolved D. V lost 6 bases, J lost 3 bases, and 15 bases lay in between. Germline loops: CDR1 SEHNR, CDR2 FQNEAQ (reference sequence). The CDR3 runs 16 residues. The DNA of the CDR3 is TGTGCCAGCAGTAACAGCCCAGTTTACTATAATTCACCCCTCCACTTT. Amino acids: CASSNSPVYYNSPLHF.

The chain links TRBV23-1 to TRBJ2-4; D is possibly TRBD1 (7 bases). TRBV23-1 is noted as an ORF with a role that remains uncertain. Trimming took 0 bases from V and 6 from J, leaving 24 bases between them. This CDR3 comprises 19 residues. CDR3 sequence (DNA): TGCGCCAGCAGTCAATCTGCCGCGGGACAGTGGTTTGGTAGAAACATTCAGTACTTC. Its translation is CASSQSAAGQWFGRNIQYF.

This clone was counted a few times. CDR3 bases: TGTGCCAGCAGCCATCGCCGACAGAACACTGAAGCTTTCTTT. Translated: CASSHRRQNTEAFF. The rearrangement uses TRBV13 and TRBJ1-1; no firm D call. Germline CDR1 and CDR2: PRHDT and FYEKMQ (reference sequence). V was clipped by 5 bases and J by 1 base, with 11 bases between them. The length of the CDR3 is 14 residues.

The DNA of the CDR3 is TGTGCCACCAGTCCGGCCCCAGGATCCAATCAGCCCCAGCATTTT. The encoded protein is CATSPAPGSNQPQHF. The V and J genes are TRBV15 and TRBJ1-5; D call uncertain. Germline V gene data show CDR1 as LNHNV and CDR2 as YYDKDF (reference sequence). Trimming left V 6 bases short and J 3 bases short, with 15 bases between. The CDR3 extends over 15 amino acids.

The chain recombines TRBV19 with TRBJ1-5; TRBD1 is a possible D gene (6 bases). The CDR3 runs 14 residues. Germline loops: CDR1 LNHDA, CDR2 SQIVND (reference sequence). The V end lost 5 bases, the J end lost 3 bases, and 11 bases lay between the germline ends. The CDR3 is CASSHREANQPQHF. CDR3 coding DNA: TGTGCCAGTAGTCACAGGGAAGCCAATCAGCCCCAGCATTTT.